This T cell receptor (beta chain) is drawn from a study of blood T cell repertoires in COVID-19. Per the authors' pipeline: Estimation of nucleated cell counts relied on the amplification of reference gene primers. Clones were sequenced by immunoSEQ multiplex PCR, and TCRdb holds only the in-frame ones, with some missing. V and J calls and clone size are those listed in that table; D and trimming were worked out from the DNA. The sample has 55,000 to 65,000 clones, 70% to 90% seen once. This CDR3 comprises 14 residues. Per the germline V gene, CDR1 is ENHRY and CDR2 is SYGVKD. The V and J ends lost 0 bases and 7 bases respectively, with 13 bases between them.

This chain connects TRBV10-3 to TRBJ2-7, with D possibly matching TRBD1 (7 bases). This sequence was found in a man aged 55 to 70 with acute or convalescent COVID-19. The sequencing sample was made of peripheral blood. The CDR3 nucleotides are TGTGCCATCAGTGAGTCGCGGCAGGGGGGTGAGCAGTACTTC. Its translation: CAISESRQGGEQYF.